This T cell receptor beta chain appears in the sequencing data of a study of PD-1 blockade in classical Hodgkin lymphoma. Findings and caveats of the study: Baseline diversity resembling that of newly diagnosed patients was seen in complete responders. Those starting nivolumab under 1 year post-ASCT were excluded.

TCRdb's table, derived via immunoSEQ multiplex PCR, lists solely in-frame clones and lacks some. Seen here are about 41,000 clones, 60% to 80% observed once, and the top ten hold about 2.7%. CDR3 size: 15 residues. Trimming left V 3 bases short and J 5 bases short, with 13 bases between. Germline-derived CDR1 and CDR2 are MDHEN and SYDVKM. To note about this clone: Antigen specificity is unknown.

As for time point: cycle 4 day 1 (C4D1), after 6 weeks of nivolumab. No patient escaped relapse after autologous stem cell transplantation, and brentuximab vedotin exposure varied. The sequences come from peripheral blood mononuclear cells (PBMCs), collected before the fourth cycle of nivolumab. This receptor was identified in a human donor with classical Hodgkin lymphoma. The chain joins TRBV28 to TRBJ2-2; D not resolved. The CDR3 nucleotides read TGTGCCAGCAGTTTCCCGGACGTCGGGACCGGGGAGCTGTTTTTT. The encoded protein is CASSFPDVGTGELFF.